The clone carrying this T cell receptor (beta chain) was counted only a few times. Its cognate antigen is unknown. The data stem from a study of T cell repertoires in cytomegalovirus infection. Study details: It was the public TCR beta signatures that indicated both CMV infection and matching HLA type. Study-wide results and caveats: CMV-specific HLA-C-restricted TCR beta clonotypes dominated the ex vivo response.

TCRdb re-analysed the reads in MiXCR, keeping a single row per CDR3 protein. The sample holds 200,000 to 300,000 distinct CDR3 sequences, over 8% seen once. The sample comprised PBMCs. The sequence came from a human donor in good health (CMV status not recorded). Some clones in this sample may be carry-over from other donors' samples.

CDR3 DNA: TGTGCCAGCAGCCTCGGGTCGGACCCAGTAGGGGACTACGAGCAGTACTTC. Its translation is CASSLGSDPVGDYEQYF. The J gene is TRBJ2-7, the V gene TRBV7-8, with D maybe TRBD1 (5 bases). CDR1 is SGHVS, CDR2 FQNEAQ, per germline. The length of the CDR3 is 17 residues. V lost 5 bases to trimming and J lost 3 bases, with 23 bases between them.